This T cell receptor beta chain was sequenced in a study of T-cell memory formation after mild COVID-19 (dated by TCRdb to about 2021). The study in broad terms: TCR sequence clusters from the two donors were largely donor specific. Longitudinal TCRalpha and TCRbeta repertoire sequencing tracked T-cell clones expanding and contracting after mild COVID-19 in two donors. Two young, previously healthy adult volunteers, one female and one male, were included in the cohort. What the study reported, not specific to this receptor: Some responding clones were found in pre-infection memory, which suggests that pre-existing cross-reactive memory T cells took part in the SARS-CoV-2 response. Contracting CD4+ clones were found mainly in CM and EM memory subsets, while CD8+ clones were enriched in EMRA. SARS-CoV-2 specificity of the second-wave clones peaking on day 37 was not confirmed. Clones contracting from day 15 to 85 had balanced CD4/CD8 phenotypes, while a second wave expanding from day 15 to 37 was biased towards CD4+. The study covered only a couple of mild cases, and larger cohorts including severe cases with pre-infection samples were considered necessary.

This clonotype was observed at least ten times. Its binding antigen is unknown. Qualities for individual bases were not recorded, and no much larger clone is one base off. The CDR3 starts with the cysteine, ends with the phenylalanine, and has 14 residues. Left in the record is the CDR3 DNA by itself, 42 bases read in frame from the first base. As encoded in the germline V gene, CDR1 is MGHRA while CDR2 is YSYEKL. V lost 8 bases and J lost 2 bases; the stretch between them is 15 bases long. Ficoll-Paque density gradient centrifugation was used to isolate PBMCs. The run used an Illumina NovaSeq 6000. TCRalpha and TCRbeta cDNA libraries were constructed by 5'RACE with constant-segment primers, with sample barcodes and unique molecular identifiers being introduced. Trizol reagent was used to extract RNA from every sample. Library amplification was performed in two PCR steps, and a second sample barcode and Illumina TruSeq adapters were introduced in the second step. Sequencing of the libraries was done on an Illumina NovaSeq, producing 2 x 150 bp paired-end reads. Processing in the source paper ran as follows. Reads were demultiplexed and collapsed into UMI-guided consensus sequences with migec v1.2.7. Using mixcr v2.1.11, UMI consensuses were aligned to TRA and TRB V and J templates and then assembled into clonotypes. Clonotypes were classified as expanded or contracted when called significant by both edgeR and NoisET, with noise models trained on biological replicates. edgeR calls used a false discovery rate-adjusted p below 0.01 and a log2 fold-change threshold of 1. As an exploratory analysis of dynamics, max-normalized trajectories of the 1000 most abundant clonotypes were examined with PCA combined with hierarchical clustering. The CD4 or CD8 phenotype of responding clones was assigned using the separately sequenced CD4+ and CD8+ repertoires. TCRdb passed the public sequencing reads through fastp at Q25 and MiXCR, retaining productive beta sequences. One record per CDR3 amino acid sequence lists the most common genes and DNA. TCRdb's processing, not the study's, gives the V and J calls here. This sample comprises a few hundred thousand distinct CDR3 sequences, around 20% of them detected only once. The leading ten clones occupy under 25% of the sample.

The sequencing input was PBMCs or a T cell subset sorted from them (not recorded which). The receptor's source is a man aged 18 to 35 who had mild COVID-19 (a few samples of this study predate the infection). The sample titles of this study are shuffled in the database, so cell type and time point are left out; the donor was told from shared clones. The chain uses TRBV4-1 and TRBJ1-1, with the identity of the D gene unclear. At the DNA level, the sequence is TGCGCCAGCCGCGGCCTACTCCTCAACACTGAAGCTTTCTTT. It specifies CASRGLLLNTEAFF.